This TCR beta chain was recorded in a study of blood T cell repertoires in COVID-19. Overall study context: The analysed material was cDNA or gDNA that came from T cells, B-cell-depleted T cells, or PBMCs.

The repertoire was sequenced with immunoSEQ multiplex PCR; TCRdb's copy has only in-frame clones and lacks some. Of tens of thousands of clones in the sample, approximately 80% were seen once. Unmatched junction bases numbered 9, after V lost 6 bases and J lost 7 bases. Germline V CDR1 and CDR2: SNHLY, FYNNEI. This CDR3 contains 14 residues. This clone appeared a single time. This TCR came from a human donor in a cohort sampled during active or convalescent COVID-19. Sequencing used peripheral blood. The chain links TRBV2 to TRBJ2-1; TRBD1 matches at 7 bases. As DNA, the CDR3 is TGTGCCAGCAGCTTCAGACAGGGTGGGAATGAGCAGTTCTTC. Its protein product is CASSFRQGGNEQFF.